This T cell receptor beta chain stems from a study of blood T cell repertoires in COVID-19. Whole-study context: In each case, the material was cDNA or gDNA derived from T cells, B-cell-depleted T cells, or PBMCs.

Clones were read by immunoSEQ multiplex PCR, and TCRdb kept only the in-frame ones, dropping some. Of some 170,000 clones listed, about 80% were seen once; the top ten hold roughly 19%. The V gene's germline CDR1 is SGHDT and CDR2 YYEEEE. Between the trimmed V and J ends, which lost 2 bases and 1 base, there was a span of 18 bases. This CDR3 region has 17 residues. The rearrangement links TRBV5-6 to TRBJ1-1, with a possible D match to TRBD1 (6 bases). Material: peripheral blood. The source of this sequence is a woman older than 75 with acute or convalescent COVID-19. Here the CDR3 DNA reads TGTGCCAGCAGCTTAGCGACAGGAGGCCGTCGGAACACTGAAGCTTTCTTT. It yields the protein CASSLATGGRRNTEAFF.